This T cell receptor (beta chain) is drawn from a study of T cell responses to AZD1222 COVID-19 vaccine. Study context: Pooled together were second doses at about 4 or about 12 weeks.

A remark on this clone: Its cognate antigen is unknown.

Profiled with immunoSEQ multiplex PCR; TCRdb holds only in-frame clones, not every one. The sample contains about 140,000 clones, more than 85% of which appear only once. Broader study findings: Only a handful of AZD1222 recipients, roughly 6 in all, had baseline seropositivity. The breadth and depth of Spike-specific TCRs increased once two AZD1222 doses had been given.

This sample comprised peripheral blood, obtained on day 0 of AZD1222 vaccination. The receptor comes from an adult in good health.

CDR3 sequence: CASSYSRRPSYEQYF. As DNA, the CDR3 is TGTGCCAGCAGTTACTCGAGGCGTCCTTCCTACGAGCAGTACTTC. This chain uses TRBV6-2 or TRBV6-3 with TRBJ2-7; D gene uncertain. The CDR3 has 15 residues. Deletions cut 0 bases from V and 1 base from J, with 10 bases between. The V gene's germline CDR1 is MNHEY and CDR2 SVGEGT.